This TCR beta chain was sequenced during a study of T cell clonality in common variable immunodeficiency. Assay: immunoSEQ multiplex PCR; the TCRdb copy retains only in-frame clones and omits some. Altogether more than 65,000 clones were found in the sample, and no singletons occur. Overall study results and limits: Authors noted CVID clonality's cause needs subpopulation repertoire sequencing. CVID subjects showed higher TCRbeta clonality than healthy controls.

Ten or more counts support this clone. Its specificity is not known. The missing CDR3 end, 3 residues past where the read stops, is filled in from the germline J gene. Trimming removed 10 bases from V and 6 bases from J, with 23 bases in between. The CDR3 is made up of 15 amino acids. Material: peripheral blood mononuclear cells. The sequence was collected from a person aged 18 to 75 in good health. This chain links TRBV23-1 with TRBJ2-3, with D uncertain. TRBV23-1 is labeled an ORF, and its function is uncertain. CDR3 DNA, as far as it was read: TGCGCCAACCAAAACCTCGCCGGCCGGGTCGATACG. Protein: CANQNLAGRVDT. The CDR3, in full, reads CANQNLAGRVDTQYF.